The 25 T cell receptor beta chains given below trace back to one sample, sequenced in a study of cytomegalovirus exposure and HLA in healthy donors. With 60 Vbeta and 13 Jbeta primers, the PCR was carried out. Repertoires were generated with immunoSEQ multiplex PCR, while TCRdb's copy carries only in-frame clones and drops some. The sample holds 150,000 to 160,000 clones; about 80% are singletons and the top ten take 9.5% to 15%. Sequencing was carried out using PBMCs. These receptors originate from a man under 40 in good health and CMV-seropositive.

The V gene is TRBV19, the J gene TRBJ2-1; TRBD1 matches at 11 bases. V gave up 1 base and J gave up 8 bases; unmatched junction bases: 4. The CDR3 loop spans 15 amino acids. Germline CDR1 reads LNHDA; CDR2 reads SQIVND (reference sequence). DNA of the CDR3: TGTGCCAGTAGTATAGTGGGACAGGGGGTATATGAGCAGTTCTTC. It specifies CASSIVGQGVYEQFF.

The genes are TRBV28 and TRBJ1-2; 8 nucleotides agree with TRBD1. Germline trimming cut 6 bases from V and 5 bases from J; bases unmatched to any gene: 8. The CDR3 totals 14 residues. Germline CDR1 is MDHEN and CDR2 is SYDVKM. The CDR3 here is CASRPSTGEYGYTF. CDR3 sequence (DNA): TGTGCCAGCAGACCTTCGACAGGGGAGTATGGCTACACCTTC.

The V call is TRBV27, the J call TRBJ1-2; perhaps TRBD1 as D (6 bases). The CDR3 runs to 14 residues. The germline gives CDR1 MNHEY, CDR2 SMNVEV (reference sequence). Trimming left V 8 bases short and J 4 bases short, with 17 bases between. The CDR3 nucleotides are TGTGCCAGCCGCACGCCAGGGGCGAGCTATGGCTACACCTTC. Its protein is CASRTPGASYGYTF.

This clone was seen a single time. This sequence joins TRBV27 and TRBJ1-2, with 7 bases identical to TRBD1. The CDR3 extends over 16 amino acids. Trimming at V came to 6 bases and at J to 8 bases, leaving 18 bases not matched to a gene. CDR1 is MNHEY, CDR2 SMNVEV, per germline (reference sequence). The CDR3 DNA follows: TGTGCCAGCAGCGATCAGCGACAGGGTGGGCTCGGAGGCTACACCTTC. This encodes CASSDQRQGGLGGYTF.

The chain couples TRBV10-3 to TRBJ2-1; 11 bases align to TRBD2. CDR1 and CDR2 from the germline V gene are ENHRY and SYGVKD. V trimming: 8 bases; J trimming: 8 bases; junction bases outside the gene matches: 8. This CDR3 has 14 residues. Here the CDR3 reads CAIGIAGGIDEQFF. The CDR3 coding sequence is TGTGCCATCGGGATAGCGGGAGGGATCGATGAGCAGTTCTTC.

The V call is TRBV18, the J call TRBJ2-6; D may be TRBD1 (6 bases). The length of the CDR3 is 15 residues. CDR1 is KGHSH, CDR2 LQKENI, per germline. Trimming removed 5 bases at V and 7 bases at J, with 15 bases between. The CDR3 region is CASSALPGTANVLTF. CDR3 DNA sequence: TGTGCCAGCTCAGCTTTGCCCGGGACAGCCAACGTCCTGACTTTC.

V is TRBV5-6 and J is TRBJ2-3; 7 nucleotides line up with TRBD2. CDR1 SGHDT and CDR2 YYEEEE come from the germline V gene. V lost 4 bases and J lost 2; bases outside the gene matches: 4. The CDR3 has 14 amino acids. CDR3: CASSAGLPTDTQYF. In nucleotides, the CDR3 is TGTGCCAGCAGCGCGGGACTACCCACAGATACGCAGTATTTT. Based on the CDR3 plus reference TRBV5-6 and TRBJ2-3, the full variable domain is DAGVTQSPTHLIKTRGQQVTLRCSPKSGHDTVSWYQQALGQGPQFIFQYYEEEERQRGNFPDRFSGHQFPNYSSELNVNALLLGDSALYLCASSAGLPTDTQYFGPGTRLTVL.

This chain connects TRBV6-5 to TRBJ2-7; TRBD1 aligns across 8 bases. CDR3 length: 15 residues. J gave up 5 bases and V 10 bases, and 16 bases lay outside the gene matches. The V gene's germline CDR1 is MNHEY and CDR2 SVGAGI. For the CDR3, the DNA is TGTGCCACCAGAGGACAGGGAAGATCCCTTGACGAGCAGTACTTC. Translated: CATRGQGRSLDEQYF.

The chain is built from TRBV6-5 and TRBJ2-7; 8 bases are shared with TRBD2. Germline CDR1 and CDR2: MNHEY and SVGAGI. V dropped 6 bases and J dropped 3; count of bases not matched to a gene: 4. The CDR3 runs 13 residues. The CDR3 DNA reads TGTGCCAGCAGAACCGGGGGGGGCTACGAGCAGTACTTC. Amino acids: CASRTGGGYEQYF.

This sequence joins TRBV6-6 and TRBJ1-2; 8 bases are a match to TRBD1. The germline gives CDR1 MNHNY, CDR2 SVGAGI (reference sequence). Trimming took 5 bases from V and 6 from J; bases not matched to a gene: 8. The CDR3 extends over 14 amino acids. This chain's CDR3 is CASSDRGASNGYTF. Written as DNA, the CDR3 is TGTGCCAGCAGTGACAGGGGCGCCTCGAATGGCTACACCTTC.

A few counts support this clone. CDR3 residues: CASSSLAGGSSYEQYF. CDR3 DNA: TGTGCCAGCAGCTCCCTAGCTGGCGGGAGCTCCTACGAGCAGTACTTC. V usage is TRBV7-2 and J usage is TRBJ2-7; the match to TRBD2 covers 7 bases. The CDR3 is made up of 16 amino acids. Trimming cost V 4 bases and J 0 bases; bases outside gene matches: 9. The germline CDR1 and CDR2 sequences are SGHTA and FQGNSA.

The chain joins TRBV30 to TRBJ2-1; possible D gene TRBD2, 6 bases. Germline V gene sequence: CDR1 GTSNPN, CDR2 SVGIG (reference sequence). Trimming pared 3 bases from V and 10 bases from J, leaving 19 bases between. The CDR3 runs 14 residues. The CDR3 is CAWRGGLAVPEQFF. The CDR3, as DNA: TGTGCCTGGAGGGGGGGTCTAGCCGTACCAGAGCAGTTCTTC.

The CDR3 bases are TGTGCCAGCAGCGTAGCCCCCGGGACTAGCAGGGAGCAGTTCTTC. Protein: CASSVAPGTSREQFF. The V gene is TRBV9, the J gene TRBJ2-1; 9 positions match TRBD2. J lost 10 bases, V lost 0 bases, and 8 bases had no gene match. CDR1 is SGDLS and CDR2 is YYNGEE in the germline V gene. The CDR3 has 15 amino acids. Variable domain in full (rest from reference TRBV9 and TRBJ2-1): DSGVTQTPKHLITATGQRVTLRCSPRSGDLSVYWYQQSLDQGLQFLIQYYNGEERAKGNILERFSAQQFPDLHSELNLSSLELGDSALYFCASSVAPGTSREQFFGPGTRLTVL.

The J gene is TRBJ2-2, the V gene TRBV7-8; D unresolved. CDR3 length: 16 amino acids. Trimming removed 1 base at V and 0 bases at J, with 9 bases between. Germline V gene sequence: CDR1 SGHVS, CDR2 FQNEAQ. The CDR3 spells CASSLVSRTNTGELFF. The CDR3 bases are TGTGCCAGCAGCTTAGTTTCTAGAACGAACACCGGGGAGCTGTTTTTT.

The rearrangement joins TRBV4-1 to TRBJ1-4; 10 bases are a match to TRBD1. The CDR3 is made up of 14 amino acids. V was clipped by 4 bases and J by 6 bases; unmatched bases: 2. The germline gives CDR1 MGHRA, CDR2 YSYEKL. This CDR3 reads CASSLGQGYEKLFF. CDR3 nucleotide sequence: TGCGCCAGCAGCCTGGGACAGGGGTATGAAAAACTGTTTTTT.

The V and J genes are TRBV7-2 and TRBJ2-7; 9 nucleotides align to TRBD2. V gave up 1 base and J gave up 7 bases; unmatched junction bases: 17. Germline V CDR1 and CDR2: SGHTA, FQGNSA. The CDR3 is made up of 18 amino acids. The CDR3 sequence: CASSLVEGPGLAAREQYF. In nucleotides, the CDR3 is TGTGCCAGCAGCTTAGTAGAGGGTCCGGGACTAGCCGCGCGGGAGCAGTACTTC.

V usage is TRBV5-1 and J usage is TRBJ2-4; D unresolved. CDR3 length: 15 residues. The ends were cut back, 0 bases at V and 0 bases at J, with 7 bases in the middle. From germline, CDR1 is SGHRS and CDR2 YFSETQ. This CDR3 reads CASSLGGLAKNIQYF. CDR3 bases: TGCGCCAGCAGCTTGGGTGGGCTAGCCAAAAACATTCAGTACTTC.

CDR3 nucleotide sequence: TGCGCCAGCAGTGATAACAGGGGGGACTATGGCTACACCTTC. Its translation: CASSDNRGDYGYTF. The rearrangement uses TRBV10-2 and TRBJ1-2, with 8 bases lining up with TRBD1. With V trimmed by 3 bases and J by 3 bases, 3 bases remained unmatched. The CDR3 totals 14 residues. Germline loops: CDR1 WSHSY, CDR2 SAAADI.

The sample holds many counts of this clone. The chain combines TRBV5-6 with TRBJ1-4; tentative D call: TRBD1 (5 bases). The CDR3 consists of 14 residues. V shed 2 bases and J shed 5 bases, with 10 bases lying between them. Germline V lookup: CDR1 SGHDT, CDR2 YYEEEE. CDR3 DNA: TGTGCCAGCAGCTTCGGGGGAGACAATGAAAAACTGTTTTTT. Its translation is CASSFGGDNEKLFF. Filled out from reference TRBV5-6 and TRBJ1-4, the complete variable domain reads DAGVTQSPTHLIKTRGQQVTLRCSPKSGHDTVSWYQQALGQGPQFIFQYYEEEERQRGNFPDRFSGHQFPNYSSELNVNALLLGDSALYLCASSFGGDNEKLFFGSGTQLSVL.

V is TRBV19 and J is TRBJ2-1, with 7 bases aligning to TRBD1. After removal of 5 bases from V and 9 bases from J, the junction contained 13 bases not matched to a gene. The germline CDR1 and CDR2 sequences are LNHDA and SQIVND (reference sequence). The CDR3 extends over 15 amino acids. The CDR3 bases are TGTGCCAGTAGTGGACGGGACAGCCAACCGTGTGAGCAGTTCTTC. Its translation is CASSGRDSQPCEQFF. Combining the CDR3 with reference TRBV19 and TRBJ2-1 gives the whole variable domain DGGITQSPKYLFRKEGQNVTLSCEQNLNHDAMYWYRQDPGQGLRLIYYSQIVNDFQKGDIAEGYSVSREKKESFPLTVTSAQKNPTAFYLCASSGRDSQPCEQFFGPGTRLTVL.

V and J are TRBV19 and TRBJ2-7; TRBD1 aligns across 7 bases. Unmatched junction bases numbered 8, after V lost 6 bases and J lost 0 bases. Germline assignment: CDR1 LNHDA and CDR2 SQIVND (reference sequence). CDR3 length: 15 residues. CDR3 sequence: CASSYGQVSSYEQYF. CDR3 in DNA: TGTGCCAGTAGCTATGGACAGGTGAGCTCCTACGAGCAGTACTTC.

V usage is TRBV7-8 and J usage is TRBJ2-3; 7 nucleotides agree with TRBD2. Looked up from germline, CDR1 is SGHVS and CDR2 is FQNEAQ. This CDR3 contains 16 residues. After removal of 4 bases from V and 2 bases from J, the junction contained 9 bases not matched to a gene. The CDR3 coding sequence is TGTGCCAGCAGCTCCCAGACTAGCAGCCCCACAGATACGCAGTATTTT. Amino acids: CASSSQTSSPTDTQYF.

The chain uses TRBV7-9 and TRBJ2-1, with D possibly matching TRBD1 (5 bases). V lost 1 base and J lost 5, with 6 bases in between. CDR3 length equals 13 residues. CDR1 is SEHNR and CDR2 is FQNEAQ in the germline V gene (reference sequence). CDR3 residues: CASSLGQNNEQFF. The CDR3, as DNA: TGTGCCAGCAGCTTAGGACAGAACAATGAGCAGTTCTTC. Full variable domain (remainder filled in from reference TRBV7-9 and TRBJ2-1): DTGVSQNPRHKITKRGQNVTFRCDPISEHNRLYWYRQTLGQGPEFLTYFQNEAQLEKSRLLSDRFSAERPKGSFSTLEIQRTEQGDSAMYLCASSLGQNNEQFFGPGTRLTVL.

The rearrangement links TRBV27 to TRBJ1-4; TRBD1 aligns across 9 bases. The V and J ends lost 9 bases and 7 bases, in that order; junction bases with no gene match: 6. CDR3 size: 13 residues. Per the germline V gene, CDR1 is MNHEY and CDR2 is SMNVEV (reference sequence). CDR3 amino acids: CASGTGRSEKLFF. In nucleotides, the CDR3 is TGTGCCAGTGGGACAGGGCGGTCTGAAAAACTGTTTTTT.

The chain is built from TRBV6-6 and TRBJ2-7, with 8 bases aligning to TRBD1. Per germline, CDR1 MNHNY and CDR2 SVGAGI (reference sequence). The trim removed 0 bases at V and 3 bases at J, leaving 1 base unmatched. The CDR3 is made up of 14 amino acids. The CDR3 protein is CASSYSGTGYEQYF. The CDR3 DNA follows: TGTGCCAGCAGTTACTCGGGGACAGGCTACGAGCAGTACTTC.